Described below is a single TCR beta chain sequence and its context. The repertoire was sequenced with immunoSEQ multiplex PCR; TCRdb's copy has only in-frame clones and lacks some. The table lists 110,000 or so clones, roughly 80% of them singletons, with 2.5% in the top ten. Germline V gene data show CDR1 as SGHAT and CDR2 as FQDESV (reference sequence). Trimming took off 5 bases at V and 2 bases at J, with 16 bases between the two ends. This CDR3 is 16 amino acids long. The sample belongs to a study of blood T cell repertoires in COVID-19. Sequenced input: peripheral blood. The clonotype comes from a man between 50 and 59 years old with acute or convalescent COVID-19. J is TRBJ2-1 and V is TRBV11-1; the D gene is possibly TRBD2 (7 bases). CDR3 loop: CASSRGGEGAYNEQFF. The CDR3 DNA reads as TGTGCCAGCAGCCGAGGGGGGGAGGGGGCCTACAATGAGCAGTTCTTC. The entire variable domain, with the rest obtained from reference TRBV11-1 and TRBJ2-1, is as follows: EAEVAQSPRYKITEKSQAVAFWCDPISGHATLYWYRQILGQGPELLVQFQDESVVDDSQLPKDRFSAERLKGVDSTLKIQPAELGDSAMYLCASSRGGEGAYNEQFFGPGTRLTVL.